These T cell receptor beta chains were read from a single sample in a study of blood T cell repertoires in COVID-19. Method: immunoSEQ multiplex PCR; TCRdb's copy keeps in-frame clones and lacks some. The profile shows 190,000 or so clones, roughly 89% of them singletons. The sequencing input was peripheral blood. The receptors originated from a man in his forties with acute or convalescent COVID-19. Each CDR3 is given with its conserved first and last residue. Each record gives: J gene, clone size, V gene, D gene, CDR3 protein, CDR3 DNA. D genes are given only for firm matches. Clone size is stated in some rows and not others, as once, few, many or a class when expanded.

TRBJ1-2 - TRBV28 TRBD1 CASSSSGTGGWSHGYTF TGTGCCAGCAGCTCCTCCGGGACAGGGGGCTGGAGTCATGGCTACACCTTC
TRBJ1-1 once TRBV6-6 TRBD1 CASSLQGFYTEAFF TGTGCCAGCAGTTTACAGGGGTTCTACACTGAAGCTTTCTTT
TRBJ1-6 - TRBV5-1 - CASSLTGFPYNSPLHF TGCGCCAGCAGCTTAACAGGGTTTCCCTATAATTCACCCCTCCACTTT
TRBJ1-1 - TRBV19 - CASSLGGGLEAFF TGTGCCAGTAGTCTTGGGGGGGGCCTTGAAGCTTTCTTT
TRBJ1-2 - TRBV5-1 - CASSLDGGTRGYTF TGCGCCAGCAGCTTGGATGGGGGGACTCGTGGCTACACCTTC
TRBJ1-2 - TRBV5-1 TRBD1 CASSRWTGNGDGYTF TGCGCCAGCAGCAGGTGGACAGGTAATGGGGACGGCTACACCTTC
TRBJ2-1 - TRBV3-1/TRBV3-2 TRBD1 CASSLWTGSSYNEQFF TGTGCCAGCAGCCTCTGGACAGGGAGCTCCTACAATGAGCAGTTCTTC
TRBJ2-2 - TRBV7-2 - CASSLRPGDTGELFF TGTGCCAGCAGCTTACGTCCAGGGGACACCGGGGAGCTGTTTTTT
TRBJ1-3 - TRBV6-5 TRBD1 CASKGTGGGHTIYF TGTGCCAGCAAGGGGACAGGAGGGGGACACACCATATATTTT
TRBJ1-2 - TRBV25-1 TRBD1 CASSGVGGLDGYTF TGTGCCAGCAGTGGGGTAGGGGGCTTAGATGGCTACACCTTC
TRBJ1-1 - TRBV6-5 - CASSYSQTVEAFF TGTGCCAGCAGTTACTCACAGACAGTAGAAGCTTTCTTT
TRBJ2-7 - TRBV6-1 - CASSEDSLGGYEQYF TGTGCCAGCAGTGAAGATAGCTTGGGGGGCTACGAGCAGTACTTC
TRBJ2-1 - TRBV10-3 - CAVSTGREQFF TGTGCCGTCTCGACAGGGAGGGAGCAGTTCTTC
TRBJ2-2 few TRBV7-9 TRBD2 CASSFLAGGITNTGELFF TGTGCCAGCAGCTTCCTAGCGGGGGGAATTACGAACACCGGGGAGCTGTTTTTT
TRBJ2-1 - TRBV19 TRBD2 CASSPRRGLSYNEQFF TGTGCCAGTAGTCCCCGGCGGGGGTTGAGCTACAATGAGCAGTTCTTC
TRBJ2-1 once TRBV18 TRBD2 CASSLRAGGLDEQFF TGTGCCAGCTCACTGAGGGCGGGGGGGCTCGATGAGCAGTTCTTC
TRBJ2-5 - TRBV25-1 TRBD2 CASSASGGDQETQYF TGTGCCAGCAGTGCTAGCGGGGGGGACCAAGAGACCCAGTACTTC
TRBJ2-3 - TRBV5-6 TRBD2 CASSLAGAGGPDTQYF TGTGCCAGCAGCTTGGCTGGAGCGGGGGGGCCAGATACGCAGTATTTT
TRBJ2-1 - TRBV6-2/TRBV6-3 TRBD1 CASSWTGYNEQFF TGTGCCAGCAGCTGGACAGGTTACAATGAGCAGTTCTTC
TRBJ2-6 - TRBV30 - CAWFTGGVRGANVLTF TGTGCCTGGTTTACAGGGGGGGTGCGTGGGGCCAACGTCCTGACTTTC
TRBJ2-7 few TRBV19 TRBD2 CASSIRTSGSYEQYF TGTGCCAGTAGTATTCGGACTAGCGGGTCTTACGAGCAGTACTTC
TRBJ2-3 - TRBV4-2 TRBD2 CASSQARTSGGLGYTDTQYF TGTGCCAGCAGCCAAGCCCGGACTAGCGGGGGGCTCGGGTACACAGATACGCAGTATTTT
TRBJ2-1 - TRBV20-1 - CSASLGHQGRPDEQFF TGCAGTGCTAGTCTCGGCCACCAGGGTAGGCCAGATGAGCAGTTCTTC
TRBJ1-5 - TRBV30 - CAWSSDSYQPQHF TGTGCCTGGAGTTCGGACAGCTATCAGCCCCAGCATTTT
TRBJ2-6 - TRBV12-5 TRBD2 CASGLVGLAGPPSGANVLTF TGTGCTAGTGGTTTGGTAGGACTAGCGGGCCCCCCATCTGGGGCCAACGTCCTGACTTTC
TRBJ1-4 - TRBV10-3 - CAISPGIFDEKLFF TGTGCCATCAGCCCCGGGATATTTGATGAAAAACTGTTTTTT
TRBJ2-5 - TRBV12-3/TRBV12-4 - CASRKGSRETQYF TGTGCCAGCCGGAAGGGGTCCAGGGAGACCCAGTACTTC
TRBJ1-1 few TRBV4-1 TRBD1 CASSQAGGREAFF TGCGCCAGCAGCCAAGCAGGGGGACGAGAAGCTTTCTTT
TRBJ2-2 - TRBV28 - CASSSNRKNTGELFF TGTGCCAGCAGTTCTAACAGGAAGAACACCGGGGAGCTGTTTTTT
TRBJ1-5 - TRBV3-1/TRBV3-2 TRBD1 CASGYTGGPSNQPQHF TGTGCCAGCGGCTACACAGGGGGCCCTAGCAATCAGCCCCAGCATTTT
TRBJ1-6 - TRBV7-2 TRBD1 CASSLGQASSPLHF TGTGCCAGCAGCTTGGGACAGGCAAGTTCACCCCTCCACTTT
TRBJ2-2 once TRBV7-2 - CASSLDSVNTGELFF TGTGCCAGCAGCTTAGACTCCGTGAACACCGGGGAGCTGTTTTTT
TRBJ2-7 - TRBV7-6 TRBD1 CASSWTGGRGDEQYF TGTGCCAGCAGCTGGACAGGGGGTCGGGGGGACGAGCAGTACTTC
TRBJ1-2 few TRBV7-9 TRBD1 CASSSIGTGTGALRGYTF TGTGCCAGCAGCTCCATAGGGACCGGGACAGGGGCCCTGAGGGGCTACACCTTC
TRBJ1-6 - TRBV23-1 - CASILSPLHF TGCGCCAGCATCCTTTCACCCCTCCACTTT
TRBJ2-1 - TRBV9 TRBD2 CASSASTSGGQQYEQFF TGTGCCAGCAGCGCCTCCACTAGCGGGGGCCAACAGTATGAGCAGTTCTTC